The clone carrying this T cell receptor (beta chain) was found many times. The target antigen is unknown. These data belong to a study of T cells in Graves' hyperthyroidism and ophthalmopathy. The source material, RNA transcripts, was used to amplify TCR beta CDR3 regions. Primed by the HTBI set, a first-round RT-PCR was run on the TCR CDR3. One entry per CDR3 protein results from TCRdb running MiXCR on the multiplex PCR reads. Altogether under 350,000 distinct CDR3 sequences are present, around a sixth being singletons, with the ten largest covering around 50%. This CDR3 is built from 15 residues. Trimming took off 7 bases at V and 6 bases at J, with 21 bases between the two ends. The germline V gene encodes CDR1 MDHEN and CDR2 SYDVKM. Study outcomes and limitations: It was a median approximately 7.1 months before onset that the model predicted ophthalmopathy.

Over 18 months, lack of ophthalmopathy progression marked Graves' hyperthyroidism as stable. Hyperthyroidism had been newly diagnosed in patients aged 18 to 65, and its duration was under 2 months. Orbital computed tomography, thyroid ultrasound, serum thyroxine and TRAb, and clinical symptoms together informed the diagnoses. This TCR was recovered from a woman between 50 and 59 years old with Graves' hyperthyroidism. What was sequenced was blood. V and J are TRBV28 and TRBJ1-1; D is perhaps TRBD1 (6 bases). The CDR3 DNA follows: TGTGCCAGCACCCTAGACCGGGGACAAGTCCCTGAAGCTTTCTTT. Translated: CASTLDRGQVPEAFF.